One and the same sample provided the 5 T cell receptor beta chains below, sequenced in a study of regulatory T cells in long-lasting Graves disease. Time point defined: newly diagnosed GD, antithyroid drugs for less than 3 months. Construction of the TCR library relied on RNA isolated from PBMCs. The authors built TCR beta libraries using iRepertoire HTBI primers and Arm-PCR of CDR3 regions. MiXCR, run by TCRdb on the multiplex PCR reads, gives a single entry per CDR3 protein. This sample has 400,000 to 500,000 distinct CDR3 sequences, with 15% found just once. These data were likewise used in another study, on T cells in Graves' hyperthyroidism and ophthalmopathy.

The sample here was peripheral blood mononuclear cells (PBMCs), taken at new diagnosis, from a patient treated with antithyroid drugs. These receptors were obtained from a woman aged 40 to 50 with Graves disease.

This clonotype was found many times. V gene TRBV10-3 combines with J gene TRBJ1-5; D possibly corresponds to TRBD1 (6 bases). The CDR3 is 14 residues long. V dropped 0 bases and J dropped 9 bases, with 12 bases sitting between them. Germline loops: CDR1 ENHRY, CDR2 SYGVKD. CDR3 nucleotides: TGTGCCATCAGTGAGTCGAAAGCAGGGGCGCCCCAGCATTTT. As protein: CAISESKAGAPQHF.

The chain carries TRBV5-1 and TRBJ2-5; 7 bases align to TRBD2. V lost 0 bases, J lost 2 bases, and 7 bases stayed unmatched. This CDR3 region has 16 residues. The germline CDR1 and CDR2 sequences are SGHRS and YFSETQ. The CDR3: CASSLGGSLTQETQYF. The CDR3, as DNA: TGCGCCAGCAGCTTGGGCGGGAGTTTGACACAAGAGACCCAGTACTTC.

About this clonotype: A read error may explain this, as a much larger clone is one base away. Given the absence of the conserved phenylalanine or tryptophan at the CDR3 end, a read error is likely. V is TRBV27 and J is TRBJ2-1, with a tentative D call TRBD1 (5 bases). Germline CDR1 and CDR2: MNHEY and SMNVEV (reference sequence). V was shortened by 3 bases and J by 9 bases, with 15 bases between the two germline ends. The CDR3 spans 14 residues. The CDR3 DNA reads as TGTGCCAGCAGTTTGGGGCAAAACTTCGGTGAGCAGTTCTCC. Amino acids: CASSLGQNFGEQFS.

Ten or more counts support this clonotype. V and J are TRBV6-5 and TRBJ2-3; D may be TRBD2 (5 bases). Trimming left V 2 bases short and J 4 bases short, with 16 bases between. The CDR3 covers 16 residues. In germline, CDR1 is MNHEY, CDR2 SVGAGI. CDR3 sequence (DNA): TGTGCCAGCAGTTACGACGGCGGGCTCACCTCAGATACGCAGTATTTT. Its translation is CASSYDGGLTSDTQYF.

At least ten counts were recorded for this clonotype. The chain links TRBV7-2 to TRBJ1-6; a possible D gene is TRBD1 (5 bases). V was shortened by 5 bases and J by 7 bases, with 21 bases between the two germline ends. CDR1 and CDR2 (germline): SGHTA, FQGNSA. The CDR3 spans 17 residues. The CDR3 reads CASSPRTHLRDNSPLHF. CDR3 bases: TGTGCCAGCAGCCCGAGGACCCACCTAAGGGACAATTCACCCCTCCACTTT. The whole variable domain, remainder taken from reference TRBV7-2 and TRBJ1-6, is GAGVSQSPSNKVTEKGKDVELRCDPISGHTALYWYRQSLGQGLEFLIYFQGNSAPDKSGLPSDRFSAERTGGSVSTLTIQRTQQEDSAVYLCASSPRTHLRDNSPLHFGNGTRLTVT.